These 18 T cell receptor beta chains were sequenced from one sample in a study of cytomegalovirus exposure and HLA in healthy donors. Assay: immunoSEQ multiplex PCR; the TCRdb copy retains only in-frame clones and omits some. The repertoire holds some 68,000 clones, with 95% to 97% as singletons. Sequencing used PBMCs. The receptors here all came from a man aged 18-30 years in good health and CMV-seronegative.

The CDR3 nucleotides are TGTGCTAGTGGCACCACCGGGACAGGGACCTACAATGAGCAGTTCTTC. It yields the protein CASGTTGTGTYNEQFF. This chain uses TRBV12-5 with TRBJ2-1, with 9 positions matching TRBD1. The CDR3 length is 16 residues. J lost 2 bases, V lost 6 bases, and 8 bases had no gene match. In germline, CDR1 is LGHNT, CDR2 FRNRAP.

V and J are TRBV6-5 and TRBJ1-1; D ambiguous. This CDR3 is built from 14 residues. The germline V gene encodes CDR1 MNHEY and CDR2 SVGAGI. The germline V and J ends were trimmed by 5 bases and 0 bases, with 10 bases remaining between them. The CDR3 bases are TGTGCCAGCAGTGAATGGAGCATGAACACTGAAGCTTTCTTT. Translation gives CASSEWSMNTEAFF.

The chain uses TRBV5-5 and TRBJ1-5; the match to TRBD1 covers 8 bases. Germline V CDR1 and CDR2: SGHKS, YYEKEE (reference sequence). V lost 4 bases, J lost 0 bases, and 3 bases stayed unmatched. The CDR3 consists of 15 residues. CDR3 nucleotides: TGTGCCAGCAGCACACAGGGGGGTAGCAATCAGCCCCAGCATTTT. Amino acid sequence: CASSTQGGSNQPQHF.

The genes are TRBV6-6 and TRBJ1-4; D ambiguous. The ends were cut back, 3 bases at V and 7 bases at J, with 15 bases in the middle. The CDR3 runs to 15 residues. Germline V CDR1 and CDR2: MNHNY, SVGAGI (reference sequence). CDR3 DNA sequence: TGTGCCAGCAGTTATTTGGGGAGGCCTACTGAAAAACTGTTTTTT. Protein: CASSYLGRPTEKLFF.

This chain joins TRBV6-6 and TRBJ2-3, with D perhaps TRBD2 (5 bases). Trimming took 2 bases from V and 2 from J, leaving 11 bases between them. CDR1 and CDR2 from the germline V gene are MNHNY and SVGAGI (reference sequence). The CDR3 has 15 amino acids. The CDR3 loop reads CASSYIGLITDTQYF. CDR3 bases: TGTGCCAGCAGTTACATAGGACTTATCACAGATACGCAGTATTTT.

V and J are TRBV19 and TRBJ1-3; D is perhaps TRBD1 (6 bases). V was clipped by 4 bases and J by 1 base, with 8 bases between them. Per the germline V gene, CDR1 is LNHDA and CDR2 is SQIVND (reference sequence). The CDR3 contains 14 residues. The CDR3 protein is CASSRGQSGNTIYF. As DNA, the CDR3 is TGTGCCAGTAGTAGGGGGCAATCTGGAAACACCATATATTTT.

The rearrangement links TRBV6-6 to TRBJ2-7; possibly TRBD1 for D (5 bases). Trimming removed 6 bases from V and 6 bases from J, with 12 bases in between. Germline CDR1 and CDR2: MNHNY and SVGAGI (reference sequence). The CDR3 covers 12 residues. The CDR3 here is CASREQESEQYF. The DNA for the CDR3 is TGTGCCAGCAGGGAACAGGAGTCCGAGCAGTACTTC.

This chain connects TRBV5-1 to TRBJ2-7, with TRBD2 matching 12 bases. The CDR3 is 15 residues long. CDR1 and CDR2 from the germline V gene are SGHRS and YFSETQ. The trim removed 4 bases at V and 3 bases at J, leaving 5 bases unmatched. The CDR3 DNA reads as TGCGCCAGCAGCCCCGGGACTAGCGGGCTCTACGAGCAGTACTTC. Its protein is CASSPGTSGLYEQYF.

The rearrangement uses TRBV27 and TRBJ1-5; 11 positions agree with TRBD1. In germline, CDR1 is MNHEY, CDR2 SMNVEV (reference sequence). The CDR3 is 18 amino acids. V lost 6 bases, J lost 2 bases, and 12 bases stayed unmatched. CDR3 amino acids: CASSAYWDRGVRNQPQHF. CDR3 coding DNA: TGTGCCAGCAGCGCCTATTGGGACAGGGGGGTTCGCAATCAGCCCCAGCATTTT.

As concerns this clone: Other DNA sequences in this specimen translate into the identical CDR3. V usage is TRBV6-5 and J usage is TRBJ1-1; D possibly corresponds to TRBD1 (6 bases). V was clipped by 2 bases and J by 2 bases, with 9 bases between them. This CDR3 region has 14 residues. Germline V lookup: CDR1 MNHEY, CDR2 SVGAGI. The CDR3 loop is CASSYGGANTEAFF. CDR3 coding DNA: TGTGCCAGCAGTTACGGGGGGGCAAACACTGAAGCTTTCTTT.

The V call is TRBV11-2, the J call TRBJ1-2; no reliable D call. Germline CDR1 and CDR2: SGHAT and FQNNGV. The CDR3 is 12 residues long. With 5 bases removed from V and 5 bases from J, the gap between germline ends came to 9 bases. The CDR3 here is CASSRPGYGYTF. As DNA, the CDR3 is TGTGCCAGCAGCCGCCCCGGTTATGGCTACACCTTC.

V usage is TRBV6-6 and J usage is TRBJ1-2; D remains ambiguous. With 0 bases removed from V and 2 bases from J, the gap between germline ends came to 10 bases. The length of the CDR3 is 15 residues. The germline CDR1 and CDR2 sequences are MNHNY and SVGAGI (reference sequence). CDR3 protein: CASSYSGDPNYGYTF. Here the CDR3 DNA reads TGTGCCAGCAGTTACTCGGGAGATCCCAACTATGGCTACACCTTC.

This sequence joins TRBV25-1 and TRBJ2-6; TRBD2 matches 8 bases. This CDR3 contains 16 residues. Per the germline V gene, CDR1 is MGHDK and CDR2 is SYGVNS. After removal of 8 bases from V and 2 bases from J, the junction contained 8 bases not matched to a gene. Here the CDR3 DNA reads TGTGCCAGCGGCCGGGGGGGTTCGCCTGGGGCCAACGTCCTGACTTTC. This codes for CASGRGGSPGANVLTF.

The chain uses TRBV6-5 and TRBJ2-5; 8 bases map to TRBD1. Germline CDR1 is MNHEY and CDR2 is SVGAGI. With V trimmed by 6 bases and J by 2 bases, 5 bases remained unmatched. The CDR3 extends over 14 amino acids. CDR3 in amino acids: CASRLRGHQETQYF. For the CDR3, the DNA is TGTGCCAGCAGGCTCAGGGGGCATCAAGAGACCCAGTACTTC.

The chain joins TRBV7-3 to TRBJ1-4, with 9 bases that match TRBD1. This CDR3 has 17 amino acids. J gave up 4 bases and V 5 bases, and 11 bases lay outside the gene matches. The germline gives CDR1 SGHTA, CDR2 FQGTGA. This CDR3 reads CASSPTRRDRDNEKLFF. In DNA form, the CDR3 reads TGTGCCAGCAGCCCCACCCGCCGGGACAGGGATAATGAAAAACTGTTTTTT.

The chain links TRBV28 to TRBJ2-2; tentative D call: TRBD2 (5 bases). Trimming left V 3 bases short and J 4 bases short, with 9 bases between. Germline lookup yields CDR1 MDHEN and CDR2 SYDVKM. CDR3 length equals 14 residues. The CDR3 spells CASSFSGSTGELFF. The CDR3 coding sequence is TGTGCCAGCAGTTTTTCGGGATCCACCGGGGAGCTGTTTTTT.

The chain uses TRBV6-1 and TRBJ2-7; D perhaps matches TRBD1 (6 bases). Trimming shortened V by 5 bases and J by 2 bases, and 16 bases separated the two germline ends. The CDR3 loop spans 15 amino acids. The germline CDR1 and CDR2 sequences are MNHNS and SASEGT. CDR3 in amino acids: CASSPSQGSTYEQYF. CDR3 bases: TGTGCCAGCAGTCCATCGCAGGGGAGTACCTACGAGCAGTACTTC.

This clone has just one count. The chain joins TRBV6-5 to TRBJ2-7; TRBD2 matches at 13 bases. CDR3 length: 15 amino acids. CDR1 is MNHEY and CDR2 is SVGAGI in the germline V gene. The trim removed 4 bases at V and 2 bases at J, leaving 2 bases unmatched. The CDR3 bases are TGTGCCAGCAGTTCTGGACTAGCGGGAGCCTACGAGCAGTACTTC. Translating it yields CASSSGLAGAYEQYF.